The clone carrying this T cell receptor (beta chain) was picked up many times. Its antigen is not identified. Amplification of TCR beta CDR3 regions was performed using RNA transcripts as template. The HTBI set primed first-round TCR CDR3 RT-PCR. TCRdb ran MiXCR on the multiplex PCR reads and lists one entry per CDR3 protein. The data show hundreds of thousands of distinct CDR3 sequences, under 15% seen once. This record comes from a study of T cells in Graves' hyperthyroidism and ophthalmopathy. Whole-study results and caveats: Researchers report that a 13 V-J model separated ophthalmopathy from stable hyperthyroidism. Most thyroid clonotypes with frequency above 0.001 were detected in blood.

The CDR3 length is 14 residues. Germline CDR1 and CDR2: MDHEN and SYDVKM. V lost 3 bases and J lost 1, with 8 bases in between. Subjects aged 18 to 65 presented with newly diagnosed hyperthyroidism of less than 2 months' duration. Fresh peripheral blood, less than 11 ml of it, supplied the PBMCs. The chain has TRBV28 and TRBJ2-3; unclear D gene. Sequenced input: blood. This clonotype was obtained from a woman aged 18-30 years with Graves' hyperthyroidism. CDR3 protein: CASSLHDRTDTQYF. The DNA of the CDR3 is TGTGCCAGCAGTTTGCACGATCGCACAGATACGCAGTATTTT.